The entry below gives a single T cell receptor (beta chain) sequence along with its context. Antigen: not known. The data were taken from a study of T cell repertoires in cytomegalovirus infection. TCRdb passed the reads through MiXCR, listing each CDR3 protein once. The sample has some 800,000 distinct CDR3 sequences; 25% to 35% are singletons. Here the sequenced sample was cultured CD8+ T cells from PBMCs, taken from culture after CMV antigen stimulation. The sequence came from a human donor in good health (CMV status not recorded). Some clones in this sample may be carry-over from other donors' samples.

This CDR3 is CASSRGEGGTYEQYF. For the CDR3, the DNA is TGTGCCAGCAGCCGAGGGGAGGGGGGTACCTACGAGCAGTACTTC. This chain links TRBV7-9 with TRBJ2-7; tentatively, D is TRBD2 (7 bases). The germline V gene has CDR1 SEHNR and CDR2 FQNEAQ (reference sequence). The CDR3 consists of 15 residues. V lost 5 bases to trimming and J lost 2 bases, with 16 bases between them.